Listed here are 8 T cell receptor beta chains from one sample, sequenced in a study of shared clonotypes between healthy human individuals. Sequencing was performed with immunoSEQ multiplex PCR; in TCRdb, only in-frame clones are kept and a portion is missing. The profile shows hundreds of thousands of clones, about 82% of them singletons. Sequenced material: PBMCs. These receptors originate from a woman between 35 and 50 years old in good health. Some clones in this sample may be carry-over from other donors' samples.

This sequence joins TRBV7-3 and TRBJ2-3, with a weak D call TRBD2 (6 bases). V was shortened by 1 base and J by 2 bases, with 7 bases between the two germline ends. The CDR3 is made up of 14 amino acids. Germline V gene lookup returns CDR1 SGHTA and CDR2 FQGTGA. The CDR3, as DNA: TGTGCCAGCAGCTTAATAGCGGCCACAGATACGCAGTATTTT. Protein: CASSLIAATDTQYF.

The genes are TRBV4-1 and TRBJ2-2; tentatively, D is TRBD2 (6 bases). V lost 4 bases to trimming and J lost 3 bases, with 12 bases between them. CDR1 is MGHRA and CDR2 is YSYEKL in the germline V gene. This CDR3 contains 15 residues. Written as DNA, the CDR3 is TGCGCCAGCAGCCGGGGGGTCTGGGACACCGGGGAGCTGTTTTTT. This translates into CASSRGVWDTGELFF.

The V gene is TRBV18, the J gene TRBJ1-5; D remains ambiguous. Per germline, CDR1 KGHSH and CDR2 LQKENI. V was cut by 3 bases and J by 3 bases, with 6 bases left in between. This CDR3 comprises 13 residues. CDR3 DNA: TGTGCCAGCTCACCCGACCACAATCAGCCCCAGCATTTT. This sequence encodes CASSPDHNQPQHF. Variable domain in full (rest from reference TRBV18 and TRBJ1-5): NAGVMQNPRHLVRRRGQEARLRCSPMKGHSHVYWYRQLPEEGLKFMVYLQKENIIDESGMPKERFSAEFPKEGPSILRIQQVVRGDSAAYFCASSPDHNQPQHFGDGTRLSIL.

V gene TRBV9 combines with J gene TRBJ2-7; D unclear. CDR1 is SGDLS, CDR2 YYNGEE, per germline. Trimming cost V 0 bases and J 0 bases, with 10 bases left between them. The CDR3 loop spans 15 amino acids. The CDR3 sequence: CASSVDPQASYEQYF. Here the CDR3 DNA reads TGTGCCAGCAGCGTAGACCCCCAGGCCTCCTACGAGCAGTACTTC.

Remarks on this clone: A junction end diverges from the germline sequence, so it may reflect a read error. The genes are TRBV11-2 and TRBJ2-7; a weak D match, TRBD2 (5 bases). The germline gives CDR1 SGHAT, CDR2 FQNNGV. This CDR3 contains 13 residues. CDR3 DNA sequence: TGTGCCAGCAGCCTCCCAGTCCGGGGAGCGGTAAACTTC. It translates to CASSLPVRGAVNF.

The V and J genes are TRBV28 and TRBJ1-5, with D unclear. CDR1 MDHEN and CDR2 SYDVKM come from the germline V gene. The V end was cut by 2 bases, the J end by 1 base, with 12 bases between. The CDR3 runs to 16 residues. CDR3 region: CASSLDPPPSNQPQHF. The CDR3 nucleotides read TGTGCCAGCAGTTTAGACCCGCCCCCAAGCAATCAGCCCCAGCATTTT.

The chain is built from TRBV21-1 and TRBJ1-5. TRBV21-1 is assigned pseudogene status. CDR3 length equals 15 residues. CDR3 residues: CASSKDPPMGQPQHF. The CDR3 DNA follows: TGTGCCAGCAGCAAAGATCCCCCGATGGGTCAGCCCCAGCATTTT.

The chain employs TRBV19 and TRBJ2-7; 7 bases map to TRBD1. V was pared by 3 bases and J by 0 bases, with 11 bases of the junction left unmatched. CDR1 and CDR2 from the germline V gene are LNHDA and SQIVND (reference sequence). CDR3 length: 17 residues. The CDR3 sequence is CASSIGGDRASSYEQYF. CDR3 nucleotide sequence: TGTGCCAGTAGTATCGGAGGCGACAGGGCTAGCTCCTACGAGCAGTACTTC.